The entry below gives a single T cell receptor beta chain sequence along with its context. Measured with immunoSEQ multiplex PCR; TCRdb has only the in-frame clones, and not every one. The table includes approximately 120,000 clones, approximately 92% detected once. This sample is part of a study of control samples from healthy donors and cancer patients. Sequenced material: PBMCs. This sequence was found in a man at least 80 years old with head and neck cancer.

The CDR3 loop is CASSLGAEQYF. CDR3 sequence (DNA): TGTGCCAGCAGCCTGGGCGCGGAGCAGTACTTC. The gene calls are TRBV6-5 and TRBJ2-7; the D is unclear. CDR1 and CDR2 from the germline V gene are MNHEY and SVGAGI. Trimming cost V 6 bases and J 7 bases, with 10 bases left between them. The CDR3 length is 11 residues.